The present T cell receptor beta chain was sequenced within a study of blood T cell repertoires in COVID-19. Background on the study: The United States, Italy and Spain provided the acute and convalescent COVID-19 samples. The analysed material was cDNA or gDNA that came from T cells, B-cell-depleted T cells, or PBMCs.

Authors' data handling: Reference gene primer amplification yielded estimated nucleated cell counts. Using immunoSEQ multiplex PCR, the repertoire was profiled, and TCRdb retains in-frame clones only, with some absent. That table furnishes V, J and clone size, whereas the DNA furnished D and trimming. The sample contains 150,000 to 200,000 clones, around 85% of which appear only once. Remarks on this clone: Other DNA variants within this sample encode the same CDR3.

Germline values: CDR1 DFQATT, CDR2 SNEGSKA (reference sequence). V lost 2 bases and J lost 5, with 7 bases in between. This CDR3 comprises 11 residues. The sequenced material came from peripheral blood. This TCR derives from a woman older than 75 with acute or convalescent COVID-19. The rearrangement links TRBV20-1 to TRBJ2-7; no clear D. The CDR3 reads CSARSGHEQYF. The CDR3 DNA reads TGCAGTGCTAGATCCGGTCACGAGCAGTACTTC.